Listed below are T cell receptor beta chains from one sample, sequenced in a study of T cell repertoires in cytomegalovirus infection. Their antigens remain unidentified. From the reads, TCRdb called clonotypes with MiXCR, one entry per CDR3 protein. The table has 700,000 to 950,000 distinct CDR3 sequences, 32% seen once. The material sequenced was cultured CD8+ T cells from PBMCs, taken from culture after CMV antigen stimulation. These receptors were collected from a human donor in good health (CMV status not recorded). Some clones in this sample may be carry-over from other donors' samples. Each CDR3 is given with its conserved first and last residue. A D gene is named only where the DNA matches it firmly. Size is stated for part of the rows, as once, few or many counts, or as a class when the clone is expanded.

clone size	J gene	V gene	D gene	CDR3 protein	CDR3 DNA
few	TRBJ2-7	TRBV19	-	CASSITGPRVSYEQYF	TGTGCCAGTAGTATAACGGGGCCCAGAGTGTCCTACGAGCAGTACTTC
few	TRBJ2-1	TRBV7-3	-	CASSLPGAGEQFF	TGTGCCAGCAGCTTACCGGGGGCAGGGGAGCAGTTCTTC
-	TRBJ1-1	TRBV28	TRBD1	CASSPRGAYTEAFF	TGTGCCAGCAGTCCCAGGGGGGCGTACACTGAAGCTTTCTTT
-	TRBJ1-5	TRBV7-6	TRBD1	CVSRGQGAYQPQHF	TGTGTCAGCAGAGGACAGGGGGCCTACCAGCCCCAGCATTTT
few	TRBJ2-4	TRBV27	-	CASSLGRGNIQYF	TGTGCCAGCAGTTTGGGCAGGGGAAACATTCAGTACTTC
few	TRBJ2-3	TRBV2	-	CASSEALRGTDTQYF	TGTGCCAGCAGTGAAGCGCTTCGGGGCACAGATACGCAGTATTTT
few	TRBJ2-2	TRBV27	TRBD2	CASSSYDGLAGELFF	TGTGCCAGCAGTTCATACGACGGACTAGCCGGGGAGCTGTTTTTT
few	TRBJ2-2	TRBV6-4	-	CASSGRTNTGELFF	TGTGCCAGCAGTGGACGGACGAACACCGGGGAGCTGTTTTTT
few	TRBJ1-1	TRBV19	TRBD1	CASSSWDRGLYENTEAFF	TGTGCCAGTAGTTCCTGGGACAGGGGACTCTATGAGAACACTGAAGCTTTCTTT
-	TRBJ1-1	TRBV11-2	-	CASTTWDRYMNTEAFF	TGTGCCAGTACCACTTGGGACCGCTATATGAACACTGAAGCTTTCTTT
-	TRBJ1-1	TRBV19	TRBD1	CASNQQGASTEAFF	TGTGCCAGTAACCAACAGGGGGCGTCCACTGAAGCTTTCTTT
-	TRBJ1-5	TRBV2	-	CASSEYGVRAPQPQHF	TGTGCCAGCAGTGAGTACGGCGTCAGGGCTCCTCAGCCCCAGCATTTT
few	TRBJ2-5	TRBV28	-	CASSLRTVMIQETQYF	TGTGCCAGCAGTCTCCGGACAGTGATGATTCAAGAGACCCAGTACTTC
few	TRBJ2-7	TRBV7-2	-	CASRGSREQYF	TGTGCCAGCAGGGGCTCGCGGGAGCAGTACTTC
few	TRBJ1-1	TRBV7-9	-	CASRDTGNRVNTEAFF	TGTGCCAGCAGAGACACAGGGAATCGAGTGAACACTGAAGCTTTCTTT
-	TRBJ2-2	TRBV11-2	-	CASSLWQGYTGELFF	TGTGCCAGCAGCTTATGGCAGGGGTACACCGGGGAGCTGTTTTTT
-	TRBJ2-7	TRBV18	-	CASSQRGQSSYEQYF	TGTGCCAGCTCACAAAGAGGACAGTCCTCCTACGAGCAGTACTTC
many	TRBJ1-2	TRBV7-6	-	CASSLEGNGYTF	TGTGCCAGCAGCTTGGAGGGAAATGGCTACACCTTC
few	TRBJ2-1	TRBV20-1	-	CSAREPGLGSYNEQFF	TGCAGTGCTAGAGAGCCGGGACTTGGCTCCTACAATGAGCAGTTCTTC
many	TRBJ1-6	TRBV7-8	-	CASSLVLGEDSYNSPLHF	TGTGCCAGCAGCTTAGTGTTAGGGGAGGACTCCTATAATTCACCCCTCCACTTT
few	TRBJ1-2	TRBV5-6	-	CASSLRISSTNYGYTF	TGTGCCAGCAGCTTAAGGATATCCTCCACTAACTATGGCTACACCTTC